This record concerns one T cell receptor beta chain sequence. Its antigen has not been determined. Base qualities were left out, and no much larger clone turns up one base away. Library preparation was by the immunoSEQ multiplex PCR assay. A mixture of 60 forward primers for TCR Vbeta segments and 13 reverse primers for TCR Jbeta segments was used in the multiplex PCR. Amplification of the CDR3 region of rearranged TCR beta genes was performed with a multiplex PCR assay on genomic DNA. The amplified TCR beta libraries were sequenced on the Illumina HiSeq System as 87-base-pair reads. The authors' analysis ran thus. In a later analysis, some 80 million unique TCR beta chains were counted across the 500 to 850 repertoires, and about 10 million of these chains were shared by at least two donors. Raw reads were error-corrected and collapsed into unique sequences by a nearest-neighbor algorithm in which closely related sequences were merged to remove PCR and sequencing errors. To assign V, D and J gene segments, CDR3 sequences were aligned to IMGT reference sequences. Each retained sequence needed at least a six-nucleotide match to both a V gene segment and a J gene segment. Rearrangements were called productive when the CDR3 lacked stop codons and stayed in frame with V and J; all others were non-productive. CDR3 was defined by IMGT convention, running from the second conserved V-encoded cysteine to the conserved J-encoded phenylalanine. Sequences without an unambiguous match to a single V gene segment were excluded from the earlier analysis of about 640 of the donors. In an earlier analysis of 500 to 750 of the donors, V segments were called functional above 56.7% productive rearrangements and were called segregating when the between-donor standard deviation exceeded 5%. To diagnose cytomegalovirus status from the catalog of TCR beta chain sequences, a statistical classification framework was built. A later analysis assigned V and J genes by comparing TCR nucleotide sequences with IMGT/GENE-DB human TR gene sequences. Using the TCRdist pipeline, a later analysis assigned CDR3 sequences along with most-parsimonious VDJ recombination scenarios. In a later analysis, every TCR beta chain was defined by the combination of its CDR3 amino acid sequence and its V-gene family, and reads without a unique V-gene family were dropped. In a later analysis, approximately 590 highly shared, low-generation-probability nucleotide sequences were removed to address suspected cross-contamination and a sequencing artifact. For each public chain, a later analysis derived a clonal expansion index from normalized ranks of inferred template counts within each repertoire. Generation probabilities in a later analysis came from a VDJ recombination model fitted to out-of-frame rearrangements, and those results were checked against IGoR. A later analysis scored TCR-TCR, TCR-HLA and TCR-CMV co-occurrence with hypergeometric tests, applying a repertoire-size bias correction to TCR pairs. A later analysis estimated false discovery rates by permuting HLA or CMV assignments 20 times. In a later analysis, co-occurring TCRs were grouped using DBSCAN, and TCRdist sequence similarity was added for clustering within HLA-allele-positive subsets. Repertoires with fewer than 30,000 or more than 120,000 public chains, plus five repertoires with anomalous nucleotide sharing, were excluded from co-occurrence clustering. The source is immuneACCESS, and TCRdb retained only in-frame sequences with V and J called. Part of the clones is not carried over; for the studies checked, unresolved V genes explain less than half of this, and the remainder is unexplained. The V and J calls and clone size are taken from that table; D and trimming were inferred from the DNA. The sample table holds around 170,000 clones, of which approximately 84% were seen once. The ten largest clones represent less than 4.5% of the sample.

The sample is drawn from a study of cytomegalovirus exposure and HLA in healthy donors (dated by TCRdb to about 2017). About the study as a whole: In an earlier analysis of under 750 of the donors, 276 Gb of sequence data and 117 million unique TCR beta sequences from roughly 180 million T cells were reported. An early release covering roughly 600 HLA-typed donors comprised about 310 gigabases of sequencing data and roughly 85 million unique TCR sequences. The genetic ancestry cluster associated with self-reported Caucasian donors included 81% of the roughly 360 genotyped donors. The study aimed to test whether signatures of past pathogen exposure could be identified by cataloging public T cell receptors. The study used immunosequencing to profile the T cell repertoires of 666 subjects and linked those repertoires to cytomegalovirus serostatus. In addition to the first cohort of about 650 subjects, a separate validation cohort of 100 to 150 different subjects was used. The study combined high-throughput TCR immunosequencing, statistical association of individual TCRs with disease status, and machine learning to predict cytomegalovirus infection status. To study patterns of TCR occurrence, a later analysis re-analyzed previously published TCR beta repertoires from 650 to 750 donors and added high-resolution HLA genotyping. Rather than using new phenotypic data, the later analysis identified candidate immune exposures from TCR beta sequences and from how often those sequences occurred across donors. To decide whether each TCR beta V gene segment behaved as functional or pseudogenic, an earlier analysis of fewer than 750 of the donors relied on high-throughput TCR beta sequencing. Alongside the repertoire data, information on donor age, sex, ethnicity and CMV serostatus was compiled. Genome-wide SNP genotypes for about 60% of the 666 donors were used in a later genetic analysis, which treated that subset as a discovery cohort. All discovery cohort repertoires had been generated using a single sequencing platform. HLA typing included class I and class II loci at four-digit resolution. Typing coverage differed by locus: A, B, C, DRB1 and DQB1 were typed in roughly 620-630 donors, DQA1 in roughly 500, DPA1 in around 610, and DPB1 in around 490. Because of strong linkage in the cohort, 4 to 6 DR-DQ haplotypes were treated as single units for association and clustering. Among around 400 genotyped donors of the cohort, an average of around 250,000 unique TCR beta nucleotide sequences was sequenced per donor, of which about 18% were non-productive.

Broad study findings and their caveats: Some IMGT-functional V segments, including TRBV6-2 and TRBV6-3, could not be distinguished by the 87-base-pair reads and were therefore excluded. Because counts were too low, 15 or so rarely observed V segments, including chromosome 9 orphons, were excluded from the earlier analysis of 587 of the donors. When HLA alleles, especially DR and DQ, strongly co-occurred, attributing TCR associations to individual alleles was difficult. Because some donors lacked HLA typing at each locus, the association tests relied only on the typed subset. It was suggested by the authors that the approach could potentially be generalized to other disease states and immunological phenotypes. The classifier was reported to diagnose cytomegalovirus status with high specificity and sensitivity in both the original cohort and the validation cohort. Several of the top co-occurrence clusters appeared to be linked to parvovirus B19, influenza, CMV and Epstein-Barr virus, according to a later analysis. In this cohort, only TCR beta chains were sequenced, and detectable features were limited by the absence of alpha or paired-chain data. A cluster of highly shared sequence variants was judged likely to be a technical artifact of the sequencing pipeline. Across donors, most TCR sequences were observed very rarely, whereas some public TCRs were present in many individuals. CMV serostatus was the only immune exposure information available for the cohort. A total of 150 to 200 TCR beta chains were listed by the study as associated with cytomegalovirus. In vitro tests confirmed that a few of the cytomegalovirus-associated TCR beta chains recognize cytomegalovirus antigens. In a later genetic analysis, fewer N-insertions in productive TCRs were reported among donors in an Asian-associated ancestry cluster than the 666-donor mean. Roughly uniform sequencing depth across donors was assumed in presence/absence analyses, although this assumption may not hold. In a later genetic analysis, a missense DCLRE1C variant was associated with V-gene and J-gene trimming of TCR beta chains, and the association was replicated in an independent cohort. In a later analysis, most CMV-associated TCR beta chains were found to appear HLA-restricted, with HLA associations seemingly driven largely by CMV exposure. In a later analysis, the rate of TCR association differed among HLA loci, with DRB1 alleles having the most associated TCRs and HLA-C alleles having the fewest. Specific HLA alleles were associated with around 18,000 TCR beta sequences at a false discovery rate of 0.05 in a later analysis. In an earlier analysis of under 600 of the donors, most TCR beta V segments were observed in productive rearrangements about 87% or about 30% of the time, broadly matching IMGT annotations. A further reported finding was that TCR beta sequences accurately predicted the HLA-A and HLA-B alleles for most subjects in the first cohort. In a later analysis, HLA-associated TCR beta chains showed more clonal expansion and lower generation probabilities than non-associated chains that were equally common. Correlated functional status among segregating V segments might be attributable to linkage disequilibrium, but an unknown experimental factor could not be ruled out.

A distance of 11 bases separates the germline ends of V and J, which lose 6 bases and 2 bases respectively. Via the germline V gene (reference sequence), CDR1 is LNHDA and CDR2 SQIVND. There are 14 amino acids in the CDR3, from cysteine to phenylalanine inclusive. The only DNA kept is the CDR3, 42 bases in frame from the first base. The cohort consisted of 650 to 850 healthy bone marrow donors. All cohort members were sampled while nominally healthy, although unrecorded immune exposures were likely present. The donor was CMV seronegative and belonged to the group of over 300 seronegative cohort members. Every donor gave a peripheral blood sample, and the peripheral blood mononuclear cells from that sample were used for TCR beta sequencing. The Qiagen DNeasy Blood Extraction Kit was used to extract genomic DNA from the blood cell samples.

The rearranged chain carries TRBV19 and TRBJ2-1, and TRBD2 may be the D gene, going by 5 matching bases. The source is a man aged 45-60 years in good health and CMV-seronegative. Sequencing used PBMCs. The CDR3 reads CASSGRATYNEQFF. The DNA sequence is given as TGTGCCAGTAGCGGGCGGGCCACCTACAATGAGCAGTTCTTC.